This T cell receptor (beta chain) was sequenced for a study of cytomegalovirus exposure and HLA in healthy donors. Study conclusions and caveats: From TCR beta sequences, most subjects' HLA-A and HLA-B alleles were reportedly predicted accurately. The study listed 164 cytomegalovirus-associated TCR beta chains.

In regard to this clone: The antigen remains undetermined.

Primers for the PCR totalled 60 Vbeta and 13 Jbeta. Only in-frame clones appear in the TCRdb table, and some are missing; sequencing was by immunoSEQ multiplex PCR. The profile shows about 160,000 clones, around 84% of them singletons. At collection, donors were nominally healthy, but unrecorded immune exposures were probable. V gave up 0 bases and J gave up 6 bases; unmatched junction bases: 2. Germline CDR1 and CDR2: SGHDT and YYEEEE. CDR3 length: 13 residues. The V gene is TRBV5-6, the J gene TRBJ1-2; TRBD1 matches at 7 bases. This sequence originates from a man in his late teens or twenties in good health and CMV-seropositive. Sequenced sample: PBMCs. CDR3: CASSLGRGDGYTF. In DNA form, the CDR3 reads TGTGCCAGCAGCTTGGGCAGGGGGGATGGCTACACCTTC.